This T cell receptor beta chain was identified in a study of blood T cell repertoires in COVID-19. Study context: The United States, Italy and Spain provided the acute and convalescent COVID-19 samples. The cDNA or gDNA used as material had been derived from T cells, B-cell-depleted T cells, or PBMCs.

The CDR3 runs to 14 residues. Germline V lookup: CDR1 SGHTS, CDR2 YDEGEE. The V and J ends lost 4 bases and 1 base, in that order; junction bases with no gene match: 2. Original processing methods: Nucleated cell counts were estimated from reference gene primer amplification. Clones were read by immunoSEQ multiplex PCR, and TCRdb kept only the in-frame ones, dropping some. V, J and clone size reflect that table, while D and trimming were determined from the DNA. Of 200,000 to 250,000 clones listed, around 81% are singletons. The sample consisted of PBMCs or T cells enriched from blood (not recorded which). J is TRBJ2-3 and V is TRBV5-8; TRBD1 aligns across 8 bases. The TCR originated in a woman aged 50 to 65 with acute COVID-19. This CDR3 is CASSPTGGTDTQYF. The CDR3 nucleotides are TGTGCCAGCAGCCCGACAGGGGGCACAGATACGCAGTATTTT.